A single sample gave rise to the 16 T cell receptor beta chains below, sequenced in a study of T cell repertoires in ileal Crohn's disease. Time point defined: neoterminal ileum biopsy at postoperative endoscopy, about 6 months after surgery. Clones were sequenced by immunoSEQ multiplex PCR, and TCRdb holds only the in-frame ones, with some missing. Altogether thousands of clones are present, roughly 69% being singletons, with the ten largest covering roughly 27%. The material sequenced was ileal tissue. Source of these receptors: an adult with Crohn's disease.

The genes are TRBV6-5 and TRBJ1-1, with 9 positions matching TRBD1. Per germline, CDR1 MNHEY and CDR2 SVGAGI. Trimming took 2 bases from V and 4 from J; bases not matched to a gene: 8. The CDR3 runs to 16 residues. The CDR3 spells CASSYGGQGGRTEAFF. Here the CDR3 DNA reads TGTGCCAGCAGTTACGGGGGACAGGGTGGTCGCACTGAAGCTTTCTTT.

The J gene is TRBJ1-6, the V gene TRBV5-1; the match to TRBD1 covers 9 bases. From germline, CDR1 is SGHRS and CDR2 YFSETQ. V trimming: 0 bases; J trimming: 8 bases; junction bases outside the gene matches: 3. The length of the CDR3 is 15 residues. The CDR3 DNA sequence: TGCGCCAGCAGCTTGGACAGGGGGCATCATTCACCCCTCCACTTT. It is translated as CASSLDRGHHSPLHF. The whole variable domain, filled in from reference TRBV5-1 and TRBJ1-6, reads KAGVTQTPRYLIKTRGQQVTLSCSPISGHRSVSWYQQTPGQGLQFLFEYFSETQRNKGNFPGRFSGRQFSNSRSEMNVSTLELGDSALYLCASSLDRGHHSPLHFGNGTRLTVT.

The chain links TRBV6-5 to TRBJ2-1, with D possibly TRBD1 on 5 matching bases. V lost 4 bases, J lost 5 bases, and 15 bases lay in between. The CDR3 is 15 residues long. Germline CDR1 MNHEY, CDR2 SVGAGI. The CDR3: CASSFQFRVDNEQFF. Written as DNA, the CDR3 is TGTGCCAGCAGTTTTCAGTTCAGGGTCGACAATGAGCAGTTCTTC.

The chain carries TRBV4-3 and TRBJ2-1; a possible D gene is TRBD2 (6 bases). V lost 4 bases to trimming and J lost 3 bases, with 25 bases between them. Germline V gene sequence: CDR1 LGHNA, CDR2 YSLEER. The CDR3 covers 19 residues. This CDR3 reads CASSLEGSSWAGNYNEQFF. CDR3 sequence (DNA): TGCGCCAGCAGCCTAGAGGGCTCTAGCTGGGCGGGAAACTACAATGAGCAGTTCTTC.

V usage is TRBV7-9 and J usage is TRBJ1-3; TRBD1 aligns across 7 bases. The V segment lost 5 bases and the J segment 0 bases; nucleotides outside the gene matches: 10. The CDR3 has 17 amino acids. The germline gives CDR1 SEHNR, CDR2 FQNEAQ (reference sequence). In nucleotides, the CDR3 is TGTGCCAGCAGCCTCAAAGGACAGGCCTTCTCTGGAAACACCATATATTTT. Its protein product is CASSLKGQAFSGNTIYF. The full variable domain, in which reference TRBV7-9 and TRBJ1-3 provide the parts outside the CDR3, is DTGVSQNPRHKITKRGQNVTFRCDPISEHNRLYWYRQTLGQGPEFLTYFQNEAQLEKSRLLSDRFSAERPKGSFSTLEIQRTEQGDSAMYLCASSLKGQAFSGNTIYFGEGSWLTVV.

This clone was detected a few times. V and J are TRBV6-6 and TRBJ1-2; 10 bases line up with TRBD1. The trim removed 6 bases at V and 3 bases at J, leaving 4 bases unmatched. The CDR3 runs 14 residues. Germline values: CDR1 MNHNY, CDR2 SVGAGI (reference sequence). CDR3 region: CASRSGQGDYGYTF. DNA of the CDR3: TGTGCCAGCAGATCTGGACAGGGGGACTATGGCTACACCTTC.

This chain joins TRBV19 and TRBJ2-5, with D unresolved. The J call may be incorrect, as the DNA end agrees better with TRBJ2-7. The CDR3 runs 13 residues. Germline V gives CDR1 LNHDA, CDR2 SQIVND (reference sequence). The CDR3: CASSIDPDYEQYF. The CDR3 coding sequence is TGTGCCAGTAGTATAGATCCGGACTACGAGCAGTACTTC.

This sequence joins TRBV19 and TRBJ1-5, with 7 bases matching TRBD1. Trimming removed 6 bases from V and 6 bases from J; junction bases left unmatched: 5. The germline V gene has CDR1 LNHDA and CDR2 SQIVND (reference sequence). This CDR3 is built from 13 residues. The CDR3 region has the DNA TGTGCCAGTAGGACAGGGACGATTCAGCCCCAGCATTTT. Translating it yields CASRTGTIQPQHF.

CDR3 in amino acids: CASSSSGTSGYEQYF. The CDR3 DNA follows: TGTGCCAGCAGCTCCAGCGGGACTAGCGGCTACGAGCAGTACTTC. The chain is built from TRBV7-8 and TRBJ2-7, with 11 bases identical to TRBD2. Trimming removed 4 bases from V and 3 bases from J; junction bases left unmatched: 5. The CDR3 has 15 amino acids. From germline, CDR1 is SGHVS and CDR2 FQNEAQ.

This clone was recorded a few times. The rearrangement joins TRBV5-6 to TRBJ1-2; TRBD1 might be the D (6 bases). The germline CDR1 and CDR2 sequences are SGHDT and YYEEEE. This CDR3 has 14 amino acids. The V and J ends lost 2 bases and 6 bases respectively, with 14 bases between them. The CDR3 spells CASSLGRRGNGYTF. The CDR3 nucleotides are TGTGCCAGCAGCTTAGGGCGCAGGGGTAATGGCTACACCTTC. Together with reference TRBV5-6 and TRBJ1-2, the CDR3 gives the full variable domain: DAGVTQSPTHLIKTRGQQVTLRCSPKSGHDTVSWYQQALGQGPQFIFQYYEEEERQRGNFPDRFSGHQFPNYSSELNVNALLLGDSALYLCASSLGRRGNGYTFGSGTRLTVV.

V usage is TRBV27 and J usage is TRBJ2-2; D unresolved. V lost 4 bases and J lost 0, with 12 bases in between. The CDR3 loop spans 16 amino acids. Per the germline V gene, CDR1 is MNHEY and CDR2 is SMNVEV (reference sequence). In nucleotides, the CDR3 is TGTGCCAGCAGTTACTACGCGTTCGCGAACACCGGGGAGCTGTTTTTT. Amino acids: CASSYYAFANTGELFF.

The CDR3: CASSSKPVLNQPQHF. CDR3 nucleotide sequence: TGTGCCAGTAGCTCAAAGCCTGTTCTCAATCAGCCCCAGCATTTT. The chain combines TRBV19 with TRBJ1-5; D gene uncertain. This CDR3 contains 15 residues. Germline V gene sequence: CDR1 LNHDA, CDR2 SQIVND (reference sequence). With 6 bases removed from V and 3 bases from J, the gap between germline ends came to 15 bases. Variable domain in full (rest from reference TRBV19 and TRBJ1-5): DGGITQSPKYLFRKEGQNVTLSCEQNLNHDAMYWYRQDPGQGLRLIYYSQIVNDFQKGDIAEGYSVSREKKESFPLTVTSAQKNPTAFYLCASSSKPVLNQPQHFGDGTRLSIL.

This chain joins TRBV6-5 and TRBJ1-2; D might be TRBD1 (5 bases). The CDR3 has 14 amino acids. The germline V gene encodes CDR1 MNHEY and CDR2 SVGAGI. V gave up 7 bases and J gave up 6 bases, with 18 bases separating them. The DNA of the CDR3 is TGTGCCAGCACCCCGGGACTGACCTTAGATGGCTACACCTTC. Translated: CASTPGLTLDGYTF.

In its sample, this clone was seen a few times. The V gene is TRBV28, the J gene TRBJ1-1; TRBD1 matches at 8 bases. The CDR3 has 13 residues. Germline V CDR1 and CDR2: MDHEN, SYDVKM. The trim removed 11 bases at V and 4 bases at J, leaving 9 bases unmatched. Here the CDR3 DNA reads TGTGCCTCCCTTACCCAGGGGGCCACTGAAGCTTTCTTT. Residues: CASLTQGATEAFF.

The DNA for the CDR3 is TGTGCTAGTGGTGGACGCCGGCGGGGGAACACCGGGGAGCTGTTTTTT. Protein: CASGGRRRGNTGELFF. The V call is TRBV12-5, the J call TRBJ2-2; tentatively, D is TRBD2 (6 bases). Trimming took 5 bases from V and 1 from J, leaving 14 bases between them. This CDR3 comprises 16 residues. CDR1 and CDR2 (germline): LGHNT, FRNRAP. Full variable domain (remainder filled in from reference TRBV12-5 and TRBJ2-2): DARVTQTPRHKVTEMGQEVTMRCQPILGHNTVFWYRQTMMQGLELLAYFRNRAPLDDSGMPKDRFSAEMPDATLATLKIQPSEPRDSAVYFCASGGRRRGNTGELFFGEGSRLTVL.

The gene calls are TRBV10-3 and TRBJ1-1; a possible D gene is TRBD1 (5 bases). The CDR3 sequence is 13 residues long. V was clipped by 6 bases and J by 1 base, with 9 bases between them. The germline gives CDR1 ENHRY, CDR2 SYGVKD. The CDR3 sequence: CAIRDTGNTEAFF. CDR3 DNA sequence: TGTGCCATCAGGGACACAGGGAACACTGAAGCTTTCTTT.